The present T cell receptor (beta chain) was sequenced within a study of T cells after yellow fever vaccination. Overall study findings and caveats: Weaker in magnitude, the secondary response showed a faster peak on day 5 versus 15.

Losses at the gene ends were 2 bases for V and 3 bases for J; bases not matched to a gene: 5. CDR1 and CDR2 (germline): GTSNPN, SVGIG (reference sequence). The CDR3 runs 14 residues. TCRdb used MiXCR to reprocess the 5' RACE reads, holding one entry per CDR3 protein. The data hold around 610,000 distinct CDR3 sequences, with about 14% observed a single time. Only a few counts were recorded for this clonotype. Its antigen is not identified. The rearrangement links TRBV30 to TRBJ2-3; 7 bases map to TRBD2. This sequence was found in a man aged 25-40 years who received the YFV17D yellow fever vaccine. This specimen was PBMCs, taken on the day of the yellow fever booster vaccination. CDR3 sequence (DNA): TGTGCCTGGAGTCAAGCGGGATTGACAGATACGCAGTATTTT. Translated: CAWSQAGLTDTQYF.